Listed below are T cell receptor beta chains from one sample, sequenced in a study of high-grade serous ovarian cancer treatment subgroups. The protocol was immunoSEQ multiplex PCR, while the TCRdb copy is restricted to in-frame clones and leaves out a portion. The sample records approximately 6,600 clones, roughly 78% being singletons. Sequencing was performed on tumor tissue. The receptors come from a human donor with high-grade serous ovarian cancer. CDR3s include the opening cysteine and the closing phenylalanine or tryptophan. The order of the fields is V gene, J gene, D gene, CDR3 protein, CDR3 DNA. D genes are given only for firm matches.

>TRBV7-9|TRBJ1-4|.
CASSLDDGRRIF
TGTGCCAGCAGCTTAGACGACGGTAGGAGGATTTTT
>TRBV9|TRBJ2-3|.
CASSVGSRGANTDTQYF
TGTGCCAGCAGCGTAGGGTCGAGGGGGGCCAACACAGATACGCAGTATTTT
>TRBV4-3|TRBJ1-1|TRBD1
CASSQQNDRAEDTEAFF
TGCGCCAGCAGCCAACAGAACGACAGGGCGGAGGACACTGAAGCTTTCTTT
>TRBV11-1|TRBJ2-2|.
CASSHRPAGPPGELFF
TGTGCCAGCAGTCACCGCCCGGCAGGCCCCCCCGGGGAGCTGTTTTTT
>TRBV27|TRBJ2-2|TRBD2
CATSRTSGARELFF
TGTGCCACCTCCCGGACTAGCGGGGCGCGGGAGCTGTTTTTT
>TRBV15|TRBJ2-7|TRBD1
CATSGQLSYEQYF
TGTGCCACCTCGGGACAGCTTTCCTACGAGCAGTACTTC
>TRBV5-1|TRBJ2-1|TRBD2
CASSPGLAGVDEQFF
TGCGCCAGCAGCCCGGGACTAGCGGGAGTCGATGAGCAGTTCTTC
>TRBV21-1|TRBJ1-3|.
CASSIGLTNTIYF
TGTGCCAGCAGCATTGGTCTAACTAACACCATATATTTT
>TRBV10-2|TRBJ2-7|.
CASSRATYEQYF
TGCGCCAGCAGTCGAGCTACGTACGAGCAGTACTTC
>TRBV7-8|TRBJ2-7|TRBD2
CASSLVTGGSFSYEQYF
TGTGCCAGCAGCTTAGTCACGGGAGGTTCTTTCTCCTACGAGCAGTACTTC
>TRBV7-2|TRBJ2-5|.
CASSLGVQETQYF
TGTGCCAGCAGCTTAGGGGTCCAAGAGACCCAGTACTTC
>TRBV4-2|TRBJ1-3|.
CASSQDLAGPGYTIYF
TGTGCCAGCAGCCAAGATTTGGCAGGCCCTGGCTACACCATATATTTT
>TRBV27|TRBJ2-7|.
CASSTPFRDEQYF
TGTGCCAGCAGTACGCCTTTTCGGGACGAGCAGTACTTC